The T cell receptor beta chain under discussion was sequenced for a study of STAT5B mutations in CD4+ large granular lymphocyte leukemia. Study at large: The CDR3 'QG' motif was associated with a particular HLA allele among healthy donors. Findings and caveats of the study: No patients shared main leukemic clonotypes, though roughly 23% appeared at low frequency elsewhere. Data were not HLA-matched across samples.

TCRdb's table, derived via immunoSEQ multiplex PCR, lists solely in-frame clones and lacks some. The sample lists fewer than 50,000 clones; around 86% were seen once. Remarks on this clone: Its specificity is not known.

The germline gives CDR1 SEHNR, CDR2 FQNEAQ (reference sequence). This CDR3 region has 15 residues. Between the trimmed V and J ends, which lost 3 bases and 5 bases, there was a span of 13 bases. Sequencing input: CD4+ T cells from blood buffy coats. This TCR came from a human donor in good health. V usage is TRBV7-9 and J usage is TRBJ2-2; TRBD2 is a possible D gene (5 bases). CDR3 sequence: CASSFFQTTTGELFF. CDR3 DNA: TGTGCCAGCAGCTTCTTCCAGACTACTACCGGGGAGCTGTTTTTT. Supplemented by reference TRBV7-9 and TRBJ2-2, the full variable domain reads DTGVSQNPRHKITKRGQNVTFRCDPISEHNRLYWYRQTLGQGPEFLTYFQNEAQLEKSRLLSDRFSAERPKGSFSTLEIQRTEQGDSAMYLCASSFFQTTTGELFFGEGSRLTVL.